Presented here are 29 T cell receptor beta chains from one specimen sequenced in a study of PD-1 blockade in classical Hodgkin lymphoma. Described time point: cycle 4 day 1 (C4D1), after 6 weeks of nivolumab. Every patient relapsed after autologous stem cell transplantation, and brentuximab vedotin exposure varied. CD8+ T cell isolation from thawed PBMCs was performed by magnetic negative selection. Sequenced by immunoSEQ multiplex PCR; TCRdb stores in-frame clones only, minus some. The data contain about 9,800 clones, over 70% of them seen just once; the ten biggest clones take up roughly 10%. The material was CD8+ T cells from blood, obtained before the fourth cycle of nivolumab. Receptors originate from a human donor with classical Hodgkin lymphoma.

This sequence joins TRBV6-5 and TRBJ2-7; 8 bases line up with TRBD1. The CDR3 consists of 14 residues. CDR1 and CDR2 from the germline V gene are MNHEY and SVGAGI. The junction had 3 bases not matched to a gene; V was cut back by 1 base and J by 4 bases. CDR3 sequence reads: CASSYFRQGYEQYF. CDR3 DNA sequence: TGTGCCAGCAGTTACTTTCGACAGGGGTACGAGCAGTACTTC.

This clone was detected only a few times. This chain uses TRBV2 with TRBJ1-3, with 9 bases matching TRBD1. Germline V gene lookup returns CDR1 SNHLY and CDR2 FYNNEI. With V trimmed by 2 bases and J by 8 bases, 7 bases remained unmatched. This CDR3 is built from 15 residues. The CDR3 here is CASSEKSDRGYTIYF. The CDR3 DNA follows: TGTGCCAGCAGTGAAAAGTCTGACAGGGGGTACACCATATATTTT.

This clone has more than one count but fewer than ten. V gene TRBV28 combines with J gene TRBJ2-7, with D possibly being TRBD1 or TRBD2 (6 bases each). Germline-derived CDR1 and CDR2 are MDHEN and SYDVKM. This CDR3 spans 15 amino acids. V shed 5 bases and J shed 5 bases, with 19 bases lying between them. The CDR3 DNA sequence: TGTGCCAGCAGTCGGGGGCAGGGACTTACGCACGAGCAGTACTTC. It codes for CASSRGQGLTHEQYF. Filled out from reference TRBV28 and TRBJ2-7, the complete variable domain reads DVKVTQSSRYLVKRTGEKVFLECVQDMDHENMFWYRQDPGLGLRLIYFSYDVKMKEKGDIPEGYSVSREKKERFSLILESASTNQTSMYLCASSRGQGLTHEQYFGPGTRLTVT.

The J gene is TRBJ2-7, the V gene TRBV6-5, with 7 bases fitting TRBD1. Unmatched junction bases numbered 2, after V lost 3 bases and J lost 0 bases. The CDR3 has 14 residues. Germline V CDR1 and CDR2: MNHEY, SVGAGI. CDR3 DNA sequence: TGTGCCAGCAGTTATGGGACAGCCTCCTACGAGCAGTACTTC. This codes for CASSYGTASYEQYF.

The rearrangement joins TRBV7-8 to TRBJ2-1; TRBD1 might be the D (6 bases). The CDR3 totals 14 residues. Trimming stripped 5 bases from V and 6 bases from J, with 14 bases between. Per germline, CDR1 SGHVS and CDR2 FQNEAQ. The CDR3 sequence is CASSGAPTGNEQFF. CDR3 DNA sequence: TGTGCCAGCAGCGGGGCCCCGACAGGCAATGAGCAGTTCTTC.

This chain uses TRBV4-1 with TRBJ1-3; D uncertain. This CDR3 has 17 amino acids. V lost 0 bases, J lost 2 bases, and 14 bases lay in between. Germline V CDR1 and CDR2: MGHRA, YSYEKL. DNA of the CDR3: TGCGCCAGCAGCCAAGAGGGATGGAGGGTTACTGGAAACACCATATATTTT. It codes for CASSQEGWRVTGNTIYF.

The CDR3 loop reads CASSWGQGVSGNTIYF. The CDR3 DNA reads TGTGCCAGCAGCTGGGGACAGGGTGTCTCTGGAAACACCATATATTTT. The V call is TRBV7-9, the J call TRBJ1-3; 9 bases fit TRBD1. The V gene end was trimmed by 4 bases and the J gene end by 0 bases; junction bases not matched to a gene: 4. Germline V CDR1 and CDR2: SEHNR, FQNEAQ (reference sequence). The CDR3 covers 16 residues.

This clone has just a few counts. The chain joins TRBV14 to TRBJ2-1, with D tentatively TRBD1 (6 bases). V lost 1 base to trimming and J lost 11 bases, with 9 bases between them. The CDR3 has 12 amino acids. Germline values: CDR1 SGHDN, CDR2 FVKESK. CDR3 residues: CASSQAGTKQFF. CDR3 nucleotide sequence: TGTGCCAGCAGCCAAGCCGGGACAAAGCAGTTCTTC. Drawing the rest from reference TRBV14 and TRBJ2-1, the complete variable domain is EAGVTQFPSHSVIEKGQTVTLRCDPISGHDNLYWYRRVMGKEIKFLLHFVKESKQDESGMPNNRFLAERTGGTYSTLKVQPAELEDSGVYFCASSQAGTKQFFGPGTRLTVL.

The chain combines TRBV28 with TRBJ2-1, with D hard to call. V lost 4 bases, J lost 0 bases, and 10 bases lay in between. This CDR3 has 15 amino acids. The germline CDR1 and CDR2 sequences are MDHEN and SYDVKM. The CDR3 bases are TGTGCCAGCAGTTCTATCAGAAGCTCCTACAATGAGCAGTTCTTC. Protein: CASSSIRSSYNEQFF. The entire variable domain, with the rest obtained from reference TRBV28 and TRBJ2-1, is as follows: DVKVTQSSRYLVKRTGEKVFLECVQDMDHENMFWYRQDPGLGLRLIYFSYDVKMKEKGDIPEGYSVSREKKERFSLILESASTNQTSMYLCASSSIRSSYNEQFFGPGTRLTVL.

The chain has TRBV7-3 and TRBJ2-5; perhaps D is TRBD1 or TRBD2 (6 bases each). The V gene's germline CDR1 is SGHTA and CDR2 FQGTGA. The CDR3 sequence is 12 residues long. V shed 5 bases and J shed 4 bases, with 8 bases lying between them. The chain's CDR3 is CASSGGRETQYF. In DNA form, the CDR3 reads TGTGCCAGCAGCGGGGGGCGAGAGACCCAGTACTTC.

This clone occurred once. This chain links TRBV4-3 with TRBJ1-1, with a possible D match to TRBD1 (5 bases). The V end was cut by 0 bases, the J end by 4 bases, with 12 bases between. The CDR3 sequence is 15 residues long. Per germline, CDR1 LGHNA and CDR2 YSLEER. This CDR3 reads CASSQDRRGGTEAFF. CDR3 coding DNA: TGCGCCAGCAGCCAAGATCGCCGGGGGGGCACTGAAGCTTTCTTT.

The CDR3 is CASSQGDDEQYF. The CDR3 region has the DNA TGCGCCAGCAGCCAAGGGGACGACGAGCAGTACTTC. The chain has TRBV4-1 and TRBJ2-7; the D gene could be TRBD1 or TRBD2 (5 bases each). Germline assignment: CDR1 MGHRA and CDR2 YSYEKL. The CDR3 sequence is 12 residues long. Trimming removed 1 base from V and 5 bases from J, with 6 bases in between.

V usage is TRBV28 and J usage is TRBJ2-5; TRBD2 matches at 10 bases. The CDR3 is made up of 15 amino acids. The V gene end was trimmed by 6 bases and the J gene end by 5 bases; junction bases not matched to a gene: 9. Germline V gives CDR1 MDHEN, CDR2 SYDVKM. CDR3 residues: CASRKRASGSETQYF. In DNA, the CDR3 is TGTGCCAGCAGAAAGCGGGCTAGCGGGAGCGAGACCCAGTACTTC.

The chain joins TRBV2 to TRBJ1-1; TRBD1 agrees at 9 bases. Germline V gene data show CDR1 as SNHLY and CDR2 as FYNNEI. Unmatched junction bases numbered 1, after V lost 6 bases and J lost 5 bases. This CDR3 region has 12 residues. The CDR3 sequence: CASRTGGTEAFF. Written as DNA, the CDR3 is TGTGCCAGCAGGACAGGGGGAACTGAAGCTTTCTTT.

The gene calls are TRBV7-2 and TRBJ1-1; D is perhaps TRBD1 (5 bases). Germline-derived CDR1 and CDR2 are SGHTA and FQGNSA. The CDR3 consists of 13 residues. Trimming took off 4 bases at V and 4 bases at J, with 10 bases between the two ends. This CDR3 reads CASSSGTGTEAFF. The CDR3 nucleotides read TGTGCCAGCAGCTCCGGGACCGGCACTGAAGCTTTCTTT.

This clone was seen a few times. Different DNA sequences within this sample yield the same CDR3. The chain has TRBV6-5 and TRBJ2-7; D perhaps matches TRBD1 (5 bases). The germline gives CDR1 MNHEY, CDR2 SVGAGI. This CDR3 has 15 residues. The ends were cut back, 0 bases at V and 4 bases at J, with 13 bases in the middle. The DNA for the CDR3 is TGTGCCAGCAGTTACTCTGCAGGGAATAGTTACGAGCAGTACTTC. Amino acid sequence: CASSYSAGNSYEQYF.

This chain uses TRBV13 with TRBJ2-3; weak D call: TRBD1 (5 bases). This CDR3 is built from 13 residues. V lost 5 bases, J lost 1 base, and 7 bases lay in between. The germline gives CDR1 PRHDT, CDR2 FYEKMQ (reference sequence). CDR3 protein: CASSGRGTDTQYF. The CDR3 DNA is TGTGCCAGCAGCGGCAGGGGCACAGATACGCAGTATTTT.

The chain links TRBV6-5 to TRBJ2-5; no definite D call. The V and J ends lost 5 bases and 4 bases respectively, with 11 bases between them. Germline CDR1 is MNHEY and CDR2 is SVGAGI. The CDR3 consists of 13 residues. The CDR3 DNA reads as TGTGCCAGCAGTCCCCAGATAGGAGAGACCCAGTACTTC. Protein: CASSPQIGETQYF.

The chain carries TRBV7-9 and TRBJ1-2; 7 bases map to TRBD1. The V gene end was trimmed by 5 bases and the J gene end by 5 bases; junction bases not matched to a gene: 11. CDR1 and CDR2 from the germline V gene are SEHNR and FQNEAQ (reference sequence). The CDR3 spans 15 residues. The CDR3: CASSLQGTFRYGYTF. The CDR3, as DNA: TGTGCCAGCAGCCTACAGGGGACTTTTCGGTATGGCTACACCTTC.

This chain links TRBV7-2 with TRBJ2-4, with D unresolved. This CDR3 contains 15 residues. Trimming cost V 0 bases and J 8 bases, with 14 bases left between them. The germline gives CDR1 SGHTA, CDR2 FQGNSA. CDR3 bases: TGTGCCAGCAGCTTAGCGATCAGCGTTTGGGACATTCAGTACTTC. It encodes CASSLAISVWDIQYF.

This rearrangement joins TRBV11-3 to TRBJ1-2, with D uncertain. Looked up from germline, CDR1 is SGHNT and CDR2 is YENEEA. The CDR3 has 13 amino acids. V lost 4 bases and J 6 bases, leaving 12 bases between the germline ends. CDR3 coding DNA: TGTGCCAGCAGCTCCCACTTGTTAGATGGCTACACCTTC. The encoded protein is CASSSHLLDGYTF.

The rearrangement links TRBV7-9 to TRBJ1-1; the D is unclear. The CDR3 is made up of 13 amino acids. The ends were cut back, 3 bases at V and 6 bases at J, with 11 bases in the middle. Germline CDR1 is SEHNR and CDR2 is FQNEAQ (reference sequence). CDR3 sequence (DNA): TGTGCCAGCAGCTTTATTGAAGTTCCTGAAGCTTTCTTT. It codes for CASSFIEVPEAFF.

A word on this clone: This sample includes further DNA sequences coding for the same CDR3. This chain joins TRBV6-5 and TRBJ2-7, with a possible D match to TRBD1 (6 bases). The CDR3 totals 15 residues. V was cut by 0 bases and J by 2 bases, with 11 bases left in between. Germline CDR1 and CDR2: MNHEY and SVGAGI. The CDR3 coding sequence is TGTGCCAGCAGTTACTCCGGGCAGGGGACCTACGAGCAGTACTTC. Encoded protein: CASSYSGQGTYEQYF.

The rearrangement joins TRBV6-5 to TRBJ2-1, with 8 bases that match TRBD2. The V gene's germline CDR1 is MNHEY and CDR2 SVGAGI. V shed 6 bases and J 1 base; nucleotides not matched to a gene: 5. CDR3 length: 15 residues. The CDR3 sequence: CASSESGGSYNEQFF. The CDR3 DNA reads TGTGCCAGCAGCGAGAGCGGGGGTTCCTACAATGAGCAGTTCTTC.

The chain links TRBV6-5 to TRBJ2-2; D unresolved. CDR1 MNHEY and CDR2 SVGAGI come from the germline V gene. The CDR3 consists of 15 residues. V gave up 0 bases and J gave up 7 bases, with 12 bases separating them. Here the CDR3 DNA reads TGTGCCAGCAGTTACTCGTACTACTCCAACGGGGAGCTGTTTTTT. Protein: CASSYSYYSNGELFF.

The chain carries TRBV7-3 and TRBJ2-2; maybe TRBD1 (6 bases). Per the germline V gene, CDR1 is SGHTA and CDR2 is FQGTGA. This CDR3 region has 13 residues. With 5 bases removed from V and 4 bases from J, the gap between germline ends came to 8 bases. The CDR3 DNA is TGTGCCAGCAGCCAGGGGACCACCGGGGAGCTGTTTTTT. Its protein product is CASSQGTTGELFF.

The chain links TRBV14 to TRBJ1-1; the D gene is possibly TRBD1 (6 bases). Germline V CDR1 and CDR2: SGHDN, FVKESK. The CDR3 has 17 amino acids. Trimming cost V 0 bases and J 2 bases, with 16 bases left between them. The CDR3 spells CASSQDRATGLNTEAFF. The CDR3 bases are TGTGCCAGCAGCCAAGACAGAGCGACAGGCTTAAACACTGAAGCTTTCTTT.

The V call is TRBV28, the J call TRBJ2-2; the match to TRBD1 covers 12 bases. The junction had 9 bases not matched to a gene; V was cut back by 6 bases and J by 7 bases. The germline V gene has CDR1 MDHEN and CDR2 SYDVKM. There are 16 residues in the CDR3. CDR3 amino acids: CASRPRDRGLGGELFF. The CDR3 DNA follows: TGTGCCAGCAGACCCCGGGACAGGGGGCTAGGCGGGGAGCTGTTTTTT. Full variable domain (missing parts from reference TRBV28 and TRBJ2-2): DVKVTQSSRYLVKRTGEKVFLECVQDMDHENMFWYRQDPGLGLRLIYFSYDVKMKEKGDIPEGYSVSREKKERFSLILESASTNQTSMYLCASRPRDRGLGGELFFGEGSRLTVL.

The chain joins TRBV14 to TRBJ1-2; D call uncertain. The CDR3 runs to 11 residues. From germline, CDR1 is SGHDN and CDR2 FVKESK. V gave up 1 base and J gave up 7 bases, with 4 bases separating them. The CDR3 protein is CASSQGGGYTF. Here the CDR3 DNA reads TGTGCCAGCAGCCAAGGGGGTGGCTACACCTTC.